A single sample gave rise to the 29 T cell receptor beta chains below, sequenced in a study of shared clonotypes between healthy human individuals. Method: immunoSEQ multiplex PCR; TCRdb's copy keeps in-frame clones and lacks some. Seen here are approximately 2.5 million clones, more than 90% observed once, and the top ten hold roughly 0.13%. Source material: naive CD4+ T cells sorted from blood. Subset indicated: CD45RA+ positively selected. The receptors shown here come from a young man in good health.

This clone appeared once. The CDR3 region is CASSYVGQGLDGYTF. CDR3 nucleotide sequence: TGTGCCAGCAGTTACGTGGGGCAGGGATTAGATGGCTACACCTTC. The chain combines TRBV6-6 with TRBJ1-2; D is perhaps TRBD1 (5 bases). This CDR3 has 15 residues. V gave up 2 bases and J gave up 6 bases, with 16 bases separating them. Germline V gene lookup returns CDR1 MNHNY and CDR2 SVGAGI (reference sequence).

In DNA, the CDR3 is TGTGCCAGCAGCTTAGGAGACCGACCAACGCAGTATTTT. Residues: CASSLGDRPTQYF. This chain joins TRBV11-3 and TRBJ2-3, with D unclear. This CDR3 spans 13 amino acids. Germline assignment: CDR1 SGHNT and CDR2 YENEEA. Between the trimmed V and J ends, which lost 1 base and 9 bases, there was a span of 11 bases.

The rearrangement uses TRBV7-9 and TRBJ1-2, with TRBD1 matching 9 bases. This CDR3 is built from 15 residues. J was trimmed by 6 bases and V by 5 bases; bases with no gene match: 10. Looked up from germline, CDR1 is SEHNR and CDR2 is FQNEAQ (reference sequence). The CDR3 DNA reads as TGTGCCAGCAGCCCGGGACAGGGTAACTCCCATGGCTACACCTTC. Amino acid sequence: CASSPGQGNSHGYTF. Filled out from reference TRBV7-9 and TRBJ1-2, the complete variable domain reads DTGVSQNPRHKITKRGQNVTFRCDPISEHNRLYWYRQTLGQGPEFLTYFQNEAQLEKSRLLSDRFSAERPKGSFSTLEIQRTEQGDSAMYLCASSPGQGNSHGYTFGSGTRLTVV.

The chain combines TRBV18 with TRBJ1-2, with 11 positions matching TRBD1. The CDR3 covers 16 residues. V was clipped by 3 bases and J by 7 bases; unmatched bases: 10. Per germline, CDR1 KGHSH and CDR2 LQKENI. Here the CDR3 DNA reads TGTGCCAGCTCACCGATTGCTGGACAGGGGGCGCTTGGCTACACCTTC. Its protein is CASSPIAGQGALGYTF.

This chain uses TRBV10-3 with TRBJ1-5, with D unclear. V dropped 3 bases and J dropped 7 bases, with 7 bases sitting between them. Germline loops: CDR1 ENHRY, CDR2 SYGVKD. The CDR3 is made up of 12 amino acids. The CDR3 DNA sequence: TGTGCCATCAGTGACGGTGGGCAGCCCCAGCATTTT. This translates into CAISDGGQPQHF.

Details on this clone: At the DNA level, this CDR3 is encoded by other sequences in the same sample as well. The gene calls are TRBV6-6 and TRBJ2-7; D is undetermined. Germline CDR1 is MNHNY and CDR2 is SVGAGI (reference sequence). V was pared by 2 bases and J by 0 bases, with 8 bases between. The length of the CDR3 is 14 residues. The CDR3 region has the DNA TGTGCCAGCAGTTACGGCAGAGACTCCTACGAGCAGTACTTC. Translated, it gives CASSYGRDSYEQYF.

This clone was picked up a small number of times. This CDR3 is CASSQVWGNNQPQHF. CDR3 nucleotides: TGCGCCAGCAGCCAAGTCTGGGGCAACAATCAGCCCCAGCATTTT. This chain links TRBV4-1 with TRBJ1-5, with D possibly matching TRBD1 (5 bases). CDR3 length: 15 amino acids. The germline gives CDR1 MGHRA, CDR2 YSYEKL. V was cut by 1 base and J by 3 bases, with 10 bases left in between.

V and J are TRBV6-4 and TRBJ2-3; D not certain. This CDR3 is built from 15 residues. The V gene lost 2 bases and the J gene lost 0 bases, with 9 bases spanning the gap. The germline V gene has CDR1 MRHNA and CDR2 SNTAGT. The CDR3 region has the DNA TGTGCCAGCAGTGACAATCCGACTAGCACAGATACGCAGTATTTT. Its translation: CASSDNPTSTDTQYF.

The V call is TRBV2, the J call TRBJ2-5; D assignment may be TRBD1 or TRBD2 (5 bases each). This CDR3 is built from 13 residues. Trimming cost V 7 bases and J 6 bases, with 15 bases left between them. Germline V lookup: CDR1 SNHLY, CDR2 FYNNEI. CDR3 DNA sequence: TGTGCCAGCAATAAAGAGGGGAAAAAGACCCAGTACTTC. Protein product: CASNKEGKKTQYF.

The CDR3 loop reads CASSYAGEVSYNEQFF. In DNA form, the CDR3 reads TGTGCCAGCAGTTATGCGGGGGAAGTTTCCTACAATGAGCAGTTCTTC. The rearrangement links TRBV6-5 to TRBJ2-1, with 7 nucleotides matching TRBD2. Trimming at V came to 3 bases and at J to 1 base, leaving 6 bases not matched to a gene. Germline lookup yields CDR1 MNHEY and CDR2 SVGAGI. CDR3 length: 16 amino acids.

This clone was recorded only once. The chain is built from TRBV6-1 and TRBJ1-5, with D tentatively TRBD1 (5 bases). The V end was cut by 1 base, the J end by 9 bases, with 7 bases between. Germline V gene sequence: CDR1 MNHNS, CDR2 SASEGT. This CDR3 contains 12 residues. The CDR3 DNA reads as TGTGCCAGCAGTGAAGTGGGGGGGCCCCAGCATTTT. This sequence encodes CASSEVGGPQHF.

The table lists this clone with a count of one. The rearrangement links TRBV27 to TRBJ2-2; 7 nucleotides agree with TRBD2. Trimming at V came to 6 bases and at J to 1 base, leaving 8 bases not matched to a gene. This CDR3 comprises 16 residues. Germline CDR1 MNHEY, CDR2 SMNVEV (reference sequence). The chain's CDR3 is CASRRGSGENTGELFF. The CDR3 DNA reads as TGTGCCAGCAGGCGGGGGAGCGGAGAGAACACCGGGGAGCTGTTTTTT.

The chain is built from TRBV11-2 and TRBJ1-4; D is unclear. Germline lookup yields CDR1 SGHAT and CDR2 FQNNGV. The CDR3 is 15 residues long. Between the trimmed V and J ends, which lost 3 bases and 8 bases, there was a span of 16 bases. Here the CDR3 reads CASSFRDPAVEKLFF. The CDR3 DNA sequence: TGTGCCAGCAGCTTCCGTGACCCCGCGGTGGAAAAACTGTTTTTT.

Details on this clone: Within the sample, other DNA sequences also encode this same CDR3. The chain recombines TRBV5-4 with TRBJ2-3; no reliable D call. The CDR3 consists of 13 residues. V lost 0 bases and J 2 bases, leaving 4 bases between the germline ends. Germline V gene sequence: CDR1 SGHNT, CDR2 YYREEE (reference sequence). The CDR3 loop reads CASSLGLTDTQYF. Here the CDR3 DNA reads TGTGCCAGCAGCTTGGGGCTCACAGATACGCAGTATTTT.

The J gene is TRBJ2-1, the V gene TRBV6-5; 10 bases fit TRBD2. The CDR3 totals 15 residues. Germline CDR1 reads MNHEY; CDR2 reads SVGAGI. V shed 5 bases, J shed 9 bases, and the junction held 10 bases outside the gene matches. The CDR3 bases are TGTGCCAGCAGTACTCCCGGGACTAGCGCGAGTGAGCAGTTCTTC. This sequence encodes CASSTPGTSASEQFF.

As to this clone: The sample has other DNA sequences that encode this CDR3 too. The gene calls are TRBV6-1 and TRBJ2-3; TRBD1 might be the D (5 bases). The CDR3 has 13 residues. Germline V gives CDR1 MNHNS, CDR2 SASEGT. Trimming pared 6 bases from V and 4 bases from J, leaving 11 bases between. As DNA, the CDR3 is TGTGCCAGCAGCGCACAAGGGGCAGATACGCAGTATTTT. It yields the protein CASSAQGADTQYF.

Of note for this clone: Other DNA sequences within the sample encode an identical CDR3. The V and J genes are TRBV4-3 and TRBJ1-4, with 9 bases aligning to TRBD1. The trim removed 3 bases at V and 5 bases at J, leaving 1 base unmatched. Germline lookup yields CDR1 LGHNA and CDR2 YSLEER. The CDR3 has 14 amino acids. The CDR3 here is CASSQGQGNEKLFF. The DNA for the CDR3 is TGCGCCAGCAGCCAGGGACAGGGAAATGAAAAACTGTTTTTT.

The chain combines TRBV28 with TRBJ1-3, with unresolved D. The CDR3 is made up of 15 amino acids. The V gene lost 5 bases and the J gene lost 4 bases, with 15 bases spanning the gap. Germline CDR1 MDHEN, CDR2 SYDVKM. CDR3 sequence: CASSRADVHGNTIYF. The CDR3 DNA follows: TGTGCCAGCAGTAGGGCGGATGTCCACGGAAACACCATATATTTT.

V and J are TRBV6-6 and TRBJ2-7; 12 nucleotides match TRBD2. The length of the CDR3 is 15 residues. Germline V CDR1 and CDR2: MNHNY, SVGAGI (reference sequence). The J segment lost 5 bases and the V segment lost 5 bases, leaving 7 bases of the junction unmatched. CDR3 in amino acids: CASSLRLAGVHEQYF. DNA for the CDR3: TGTGCCAGCAGTCTTCGACTAGCGGGAGTCCACGAGCAGTACTTC.

This chain uses TRBV30 with TRBJ2-1; no definite D call. Trimming removed 1 base at V and 8 bases at J, with 9 bases between. The CDR3 has 12 residues. The germline CDR1 and CDR2 sequences are GTSNPN and SVGIG (reference sequence). CDR3 sequence (DNA): TGTGCCTGGAGTGCTCGTTTGGATGAGCAGTTCTTC. Protein product: CAWSARLDEQFF.

This clone appeared once. Within the sample, other DNA sequences also encode this same CDR3. This chain uses TRBV20-1 with TRBJ1-5; D gene unclear. V lost 0 bases and J 5 bases, leaving 2 bases between the germline ends. The CDR3 has 11 residues. The V gene's germline CDR1 is DFQATT and CDR2 SNEGSKA (reference sequence). CDR3 protein: CSAREDQPQHF. The CDR3 coding sequence is TGCAGTGCTAGAGAGGATCAGCCCCAGCATTTT.

The chain recombines TRBV29-1 with TRBJ2-1, with D hard to call. Germline V gives CDR1 SQVTM, CDR2 ANQGSEA. The V and J ends lost 3 bases and 1 base respectively, with 10 bases between them. This CDR3 has 14 amino acids. CDR3 residues: CSVDVGKSYNEQFF. The CDR3 DNA is TGCAGCGTTGATGTTGGGAAGTCCTACAATGAGCAGTTCTTC.

This clone was counted a single time. The CDR3 coding sequence is TGTGCCAGCACGGGTGGACACTTTGCCTTTCGATATTTCGGCTACACCTTC. This sequence encodes CASTGGHFAFRYFGYTF. The chain is built from TRBV28 and TRBJ1-2, with D possibly TRBD1 on 5 matching bases. The V end lost 7 bases, the J end lost 8 bases, and 29 bases lay between the germline ends. Germline CDR1 and CDR2: MDHEN and SYDVKM. The CDR3 sequence is 17 residues long.

This clone was picked up one time. The chain carries TRBV4-1 and TRBJ2-5; D unclear. Trimming removed 1 base from V and 5 bases from J, with 14 bases in between. The CDR3 contains 15 residues. Germline CDR1 and CDR2: MGHRA and YSYEKL. CDR3 loop: CASSQGLLVRETQYF. CDR3 in DNA: TGCGCCAGCAGCCAAGGGCTCCTAGTACGGGAGACCCAGTACTTC.

The rearrangement uses TRBV9 and TRBJ2-2, with D perhaps TRBD1 (7 bases). The ends were cut back, 3 bases at V and 4 bases at J, with 16 bases in the middle. Germline CDR1 is SGDLS and CDR2 is YYNGEE. This CDR3 region has 16 residues. CDR3 nucleotide sequence: TGTGCCAGCAGCGGCGGGACAGATGTCCGCACCGGGGAGCTGTTTTTT. Its translation is CASSGGTDVRTGELFF.

In the case of this clone: The sample contains more than one DNA sequence encoding this CDR3. The rearrangement links TRBV11-2 to TRBJ1-1; the D gene is possibly TRBD1 (6 bases). The CDR3 covers 13 residues. Germline V gene sequence: CDR1 SGHAT, CDR2 FQNNGV. Trimming stripped 4 bases from V and 4 bases from J, with 10 bases between. CDR3 loop: CASSSQGGTEAFF. In nucleotides, the CDR3 is TGTGCCAGCAGCTCACAGGGCGGCACTGAAGCTTTCTTT.

The V call is TRBV10-3, the J call TRBJ2-7, with 7 bases aligning to TRBD1. The V gene's germline CDR1 is ENHRY and CDR2 SYGVKD. The CDR3 has 14 residues. V lost 1 base, J lost 5 bases, and 5 bases stayed unmatched. Here the CDR3 DNA reads TGTGCCATCAGTGAGTACAGGGGAAGCGACGAGCAGTACTTC. Its translation is CAISEYRGSDEQYF.

The chain carries TRBV7-2 and TRBJ1-4; a possible D gene is TRBD1 (5 bases). The V gene lost 1 base and the J gene lost 5 bases, with 11 bases spanning the gap. The CDR3 has 15 amino acids. Germline V gives CDR1 SGHTA, CDR2 FQGNSA. CDR3 sequence: CASSLVSGKNEKLFF. In nucleotides, the CDR3 is TGTGCCAGCAGCTTAGTTTCAGGGAAGAATGAAAAACTGTTTTTT. Complete variable domain (other parts from reference TRBV7-2 and TRBJ1-4): GAGVSQSPSNKVTEKGKDVELRCDPISGHTALYWYRQSLGQGLEFLIYFQGNSAPDKSGLPSDRFSAERTGGSVSTLTIQRTQQEDSAVYLCASSLVSGKNEKLFFGSGTQLSVL.

The V call is TRBV19, the J call TRBJ2-3; 8 bases align to TRBD2. CDR3 length: 15 amino acids. V lost 3 bases and J lost 3; bases outside the gene matches: 5. Germline-derived CDR1 and CDR2 are LNHDA and SQIVND (reference sequence). The CDR3 loop is CASSMSGGPTDTQYF. In DNA, the CDR3 is TGTGCCAGTAGTATGAGCGGGGGACCTACAGATACGCAGTATTTT.